Here is one T cell receptor (beta chain) with its context. This entry belongs to a study of blood T cell repertoires in COVID-19. Study at large: Samples of COVID-19 (acute and convalescent) were obtained from the United States, Italy and Spain. The analysed material was cDNA or gDNA that came from T cells, B-cell-depleted T cells, or PBMCs.

The CDR3 length is 13 residues. V lost 6 bases, J lost 1 base, and 8 bases lay in between. As handled by the study authors: Reference gene primers were amplified, and this amplification served to estimate nucleated cell counts. Sequenced by immunoSEQ multiplex PCR; TCRdb stores in-frame clones only, minus some. The DNA was the basis for D and trimming; V, J and clone size are from that table. The table records approximately 88,000 clones, approximately 87% of them present only once. The TCR originated in a woman in her 70s with acute or convalescent COVID-19. The rearrangement joins TRBV12-3 or TRBV12-4 to TRBJ2-3, with D tentatively TRBD2 (6 bases). Sequencing was performed on peripheral blood. The CDR3 DNA sequence: TGTGCCAGCAGCGGCGGGGGCACAGATACGCAGTATTTT. Its protein is CASSGGGTDTQYF.